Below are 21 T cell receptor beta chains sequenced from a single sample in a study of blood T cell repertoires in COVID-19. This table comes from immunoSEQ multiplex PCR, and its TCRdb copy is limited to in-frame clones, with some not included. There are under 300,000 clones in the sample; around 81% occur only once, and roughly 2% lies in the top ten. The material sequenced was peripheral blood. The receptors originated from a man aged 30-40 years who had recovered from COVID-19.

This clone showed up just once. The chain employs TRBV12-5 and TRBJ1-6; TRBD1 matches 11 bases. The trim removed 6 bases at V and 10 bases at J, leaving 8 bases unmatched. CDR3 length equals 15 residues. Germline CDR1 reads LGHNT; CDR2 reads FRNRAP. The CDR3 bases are TGTGCTAGTGGACGAGAAGGACAGGGGGCATCACCCCTCCACTTT. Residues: CASGREGQGASPLHF.

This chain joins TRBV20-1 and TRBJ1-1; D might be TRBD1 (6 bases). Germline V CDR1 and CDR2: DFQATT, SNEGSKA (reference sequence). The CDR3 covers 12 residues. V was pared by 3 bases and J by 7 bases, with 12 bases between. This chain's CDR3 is CSASRGKGEAFF. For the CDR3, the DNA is TGCAGTGCTAGTAGGGGGAAAGGTGAAGCTTTCTTT.

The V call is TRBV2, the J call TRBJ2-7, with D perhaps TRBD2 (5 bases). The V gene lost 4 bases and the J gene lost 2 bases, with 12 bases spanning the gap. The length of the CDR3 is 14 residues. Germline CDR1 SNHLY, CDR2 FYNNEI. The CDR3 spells CASSAGKRAYEQYV. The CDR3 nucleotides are TGTGCCAGCAGTGCCGGGAAGAGGGCCTACGAGCAGTACGTC.

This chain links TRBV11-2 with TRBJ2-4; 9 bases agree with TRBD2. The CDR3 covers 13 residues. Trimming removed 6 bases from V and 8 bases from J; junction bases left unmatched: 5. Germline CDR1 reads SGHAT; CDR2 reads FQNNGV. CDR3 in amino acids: CASRVAGVDIQYF. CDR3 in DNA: TGTGCCAGCAGAGTAGCGGGGGTAGACATTCAGTACTTC.

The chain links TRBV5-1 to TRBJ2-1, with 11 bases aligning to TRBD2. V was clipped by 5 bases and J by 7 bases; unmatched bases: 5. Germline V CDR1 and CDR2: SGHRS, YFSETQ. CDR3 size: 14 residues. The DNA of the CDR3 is TGCGCCAGCAGAGGCCCTAGCGGGGGGAATGAGCAGTTCTTC. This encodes CASRGPSGGNEQFF.

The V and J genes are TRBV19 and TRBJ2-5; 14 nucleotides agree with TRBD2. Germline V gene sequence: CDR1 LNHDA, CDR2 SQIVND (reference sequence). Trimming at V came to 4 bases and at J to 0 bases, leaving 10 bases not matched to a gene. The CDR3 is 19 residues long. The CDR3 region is CASSTGLAGGQTYQETQYF. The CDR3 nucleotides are TGTGCCAGTAGTACCGGACTAGCGGGGGGCCAAACGTACCAAGAGACCCAGTACTTC.

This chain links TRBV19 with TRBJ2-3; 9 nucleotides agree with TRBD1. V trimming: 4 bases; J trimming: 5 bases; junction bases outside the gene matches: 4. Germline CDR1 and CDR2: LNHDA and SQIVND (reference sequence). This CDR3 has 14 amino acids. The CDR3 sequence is CASSTTGGRDTQYF. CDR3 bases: TGTGCCAGTAGTACGACAGGGGGAAGAGATACGCAGTATTTT.

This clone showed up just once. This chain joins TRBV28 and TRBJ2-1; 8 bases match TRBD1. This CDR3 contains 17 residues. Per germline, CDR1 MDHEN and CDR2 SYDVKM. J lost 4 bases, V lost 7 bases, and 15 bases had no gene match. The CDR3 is CASNPDFPGQAYNEQFF. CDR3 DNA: TGTGCCAGCAACCCCGACTTCCCGGGACAGGCATACAATGAGCAGTTCTTC.

The CDR3 protein is CASGQGHSGNTIYF. The CDR3, as DNA: TGTGCCAGCGGACAGGGCCACTCTGGAAACACCATATATTTT. The J gene is TRBJ1-3, the V gene TRBV9; TRBD1 matches at 8 bases. The length of the CDR3 is 14 residues. Germline assignment: CDR1 SGDLS and CDR2 YYNGEE. Trimming cost V 7 bases and J 0 bases; bases outside gene matches: 3.

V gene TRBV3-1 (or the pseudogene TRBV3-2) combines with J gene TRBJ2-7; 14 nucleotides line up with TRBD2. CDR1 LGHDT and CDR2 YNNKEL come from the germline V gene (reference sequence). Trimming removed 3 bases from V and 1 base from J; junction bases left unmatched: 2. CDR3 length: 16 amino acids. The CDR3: CASSHRLAGGSYEQYF. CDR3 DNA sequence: TGTGCCAGCAGCCACCGACTAGCGGGGGGGTCCTACGAGCAGTACTTC.

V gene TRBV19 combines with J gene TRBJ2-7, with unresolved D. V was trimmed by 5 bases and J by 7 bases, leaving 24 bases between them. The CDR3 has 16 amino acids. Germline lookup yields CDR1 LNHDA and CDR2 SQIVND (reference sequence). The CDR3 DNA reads TGTGCCAGTAGTTCTCAAGGAGCTAAAATATCGGGTGAGCAGTACTTC. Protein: CASSSQGAKISGEQYF. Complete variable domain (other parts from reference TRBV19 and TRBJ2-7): DGGITQSPKYLFRKEGQNVTLSCEQNLNHDAMYWYRQDPGQGLRLIYYSQIVNDFQKGDIAEGYSVSREKKESFPLTVTSAQKNPTAFYLCASSSQGAKISGEQYFGPGTRLTVT.

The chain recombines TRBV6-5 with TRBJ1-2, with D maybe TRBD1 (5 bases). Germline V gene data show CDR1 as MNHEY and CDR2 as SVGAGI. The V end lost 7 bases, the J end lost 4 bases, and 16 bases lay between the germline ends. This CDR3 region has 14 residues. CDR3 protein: CASTSAQGLYGYTF. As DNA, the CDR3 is TGTGCCAGCACCTCGGCCCAGGGACTCTATGGCTACACCTTC.

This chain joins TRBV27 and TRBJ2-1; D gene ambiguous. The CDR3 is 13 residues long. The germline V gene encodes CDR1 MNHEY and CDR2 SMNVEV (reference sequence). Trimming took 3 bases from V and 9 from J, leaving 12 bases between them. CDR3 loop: CASSFHSTSEQFF. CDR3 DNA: TGTGCCAGCAGTTTTCACTCCACGTCTGAGCAGTTCTTC.

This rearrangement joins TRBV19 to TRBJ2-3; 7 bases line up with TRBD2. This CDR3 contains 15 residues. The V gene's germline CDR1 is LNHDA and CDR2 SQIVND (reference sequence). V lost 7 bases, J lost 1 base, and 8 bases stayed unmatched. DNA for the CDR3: TGTGCCAGTACCGTGGCGGGGGACCGCACAGATACGCAGTATTTT. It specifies CASTVAGDRTDTQYF.

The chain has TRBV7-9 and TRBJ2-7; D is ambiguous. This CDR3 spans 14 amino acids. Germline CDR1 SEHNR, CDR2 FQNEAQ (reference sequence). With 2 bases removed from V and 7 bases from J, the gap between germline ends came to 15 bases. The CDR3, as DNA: TGTGCCAGCAGCTTATCGCCCACTTTACCGGAGCAGTACTTC. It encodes CASSLSPTLPEQYF.

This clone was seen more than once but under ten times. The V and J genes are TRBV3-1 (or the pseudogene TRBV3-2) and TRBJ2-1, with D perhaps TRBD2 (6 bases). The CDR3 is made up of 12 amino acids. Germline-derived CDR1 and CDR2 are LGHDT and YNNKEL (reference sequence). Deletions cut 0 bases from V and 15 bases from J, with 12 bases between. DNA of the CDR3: TGTGCCAGCAGCCAAGATCCTCGGAGGGCGTTCTTC. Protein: CASSQDPRRAFF.

Here the CDR3 reads CASSSQGRGTEAFF. The DNA for the CDR3 is TGTGCCAGCAGCTCCCAAGGAAGGGGGACTGAAGCTTTCTTT. V and J are TRBV7-8 and TRBJ1-1; tentatively, D is TRBD1 (6 bases). Germline CDR1 reads SGHVS; CDR2 reads FQNEAQ. Between the trimmed V and J ends, which lost 4 bases and 5 bases, there was a span of 14 bases. CDR3 length equals 14 residues.

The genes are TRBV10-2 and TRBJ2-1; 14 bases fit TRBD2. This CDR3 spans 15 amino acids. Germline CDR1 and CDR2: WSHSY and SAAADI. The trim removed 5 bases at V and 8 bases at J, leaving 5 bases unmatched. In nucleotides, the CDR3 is TGCGCCAGCAGTAAAGGACTAGCGGGGGGCCATGAGCAGTTCTTC. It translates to CASSKGLAGGHEQFF.

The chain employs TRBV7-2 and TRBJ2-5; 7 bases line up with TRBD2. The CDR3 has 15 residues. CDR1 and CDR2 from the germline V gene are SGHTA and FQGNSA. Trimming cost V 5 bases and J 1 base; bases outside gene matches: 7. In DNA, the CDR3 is TGTGCCAGCAGCCCCGGCGGGGGTCCCCAAGAGACCCAGTACTTC. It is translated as CASSPGGGPQETQYF.

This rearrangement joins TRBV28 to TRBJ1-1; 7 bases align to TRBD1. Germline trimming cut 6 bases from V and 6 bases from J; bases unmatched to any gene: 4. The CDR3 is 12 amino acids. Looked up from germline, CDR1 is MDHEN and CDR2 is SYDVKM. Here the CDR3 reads CASRDRDSEAFF. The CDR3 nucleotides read TGTGCCAGCAGAGACAGGGACTCTGAAGCTTTCTTT.

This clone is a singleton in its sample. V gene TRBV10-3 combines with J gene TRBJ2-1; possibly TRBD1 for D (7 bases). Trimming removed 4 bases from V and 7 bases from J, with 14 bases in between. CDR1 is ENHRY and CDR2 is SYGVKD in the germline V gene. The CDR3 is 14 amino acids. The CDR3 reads CAISAEGAGNEQFF. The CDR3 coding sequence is TGTGCCATCAGTGCGGAGGGGGCAGGTAATGAGCAGTTCTTC.